The 27 T cell receptor beta chains given below trace back to one sample, sequenced in a study of shared clonotypes between healthy human individuals. Sequencing was performed with immunoSEQ multiplex PCR; in TCRdb, only in-frame clones are kept and a portion is missing. The sample includes hundreds of thousands of clones, over 65% of them seen just once. The sample comprised memory CD4+ T cells sorted from blood. Subset meaning: CD45RA-negative fraction. These receptors were obtained from a woman in her thirties in good health.

The chain joins TRBV27 to TRBJ2-2; TRBD2 aligns across 8 bases. Germline CDR1 reads MNHEY; CDR2 reads SMNVEV (reference sequence). With V trimmed by 5 bases and J by 3 bases, 8 bases remained unmatched. This CDR3 contains 16 residues. The CDR3 bases are TGTGCCAGCAGTCCCCGGGTAGCGGGGCACACCGGGGAGCTGTTTTTT. Protein: CASSPRVAGHTGELFF.

The chain uses TRBV6-5 and TRBJ2-5, with D perhaps matching TRBD1 (5 bases). Germline assignment: CDR1 MNHEY and CDR2 SVGAGI. CDR3 size: 15 residues. V lost 2 bases and J 5 bases, leaving 15 bases between the germline ends. DNA for the CDR3: TGTGCCAGCAGTTACCCCAGTGACAGCATGGAGACCCAGTACTTC. Encoded protein: CASSYPSDSMETQYF.

The rearrangement joins TRBV6-6 to TRBJ2-7, with D tentatively TRBD2 (6 bases). The germline gives CDR1 MNHNY, CDR2 SVGAGI (reference sequence). Trimming left V 4 bases short and J 3 bases short, with 10 bases between. The length of the CDR3 is 13 residues. CDR3 region: CASSSYSGYEQYF. The CDR3 DNA reads TGTGCCAGCAGTTCGTATAGCGGCTACGAGCAGTACTTC.

The chain recombines TRBV6-5 with TRBJ2-5, with D perhaps assigned TRBD1 or TRBD2 (5 bases each). Germline V gene sequence: CDR1 MNHEY, CDR2 SVGAGI. This CDR3 has 15 residues. V lost 3 bases to trimming and J lost 5 bases, with 16 bases between them. Here the CDR3 DNA reads TGTGCCAGCAGTTATTCCCTGGGACCGACTGAGACCCAGTACTTC. Residues: CASSYSLGPTETQYF.

The chain joins TRBV18 to TRBJ2-3; no clear D gene. Trimming removed 2 bases at V and 3 bases at J, with 12 bases between. The germline V gene has CDR1 KGHSH and CDR2 LQKENI. There are 15 residues in the CDR3. This chain's CDR3 is CASSPVLAPTDTQYF. Here the CDR3 DNA reads TGTGCCAGCTCACCAGTCTTGGCTCCTACAGATACGCAGTATTTT.

This clone was picked up many times. The chain couples TRBV7-2 to TRBJ2-5; 7 nucleotides align to TRBD2. The V and J ends lost 6 bases and 5 bases, in that order; junction bases with no gene match: 6. The germline CDR1 and CDR2 sequences are SGHTA and FQGNSA. This CDR3 comprises 13 residues. This CDR3 is CASSLMGGETQYF. The CDR3 DNA sequence: TGTGCCAGCAGTCTAATGGGAGGGGAGACCCAGTACTTC. Drawing the rest from reference TRBV7-2 and TRBJ2-5, the complete variable domain is GAGVSQSPSNKVTEKGKDVELRCDPISGHTALYWYRQSLGQGLEFLIYFQGNSAPDKSGLPSDRFSAERTGGSVSTLTIQRTQQEDSAVYLCASSLMGGETQYFGPGTRLLVL.

The J gene is TRBJ2-5, the V gene TRBV5-1, with TRBD2 identical over 8 bases. Germline V gene sequence: CDR1 SGHRS, CDR2 YFSETQ. This CDR3 is 14 amino acids long. V was pared by 6 bases and J by 2 bases, with 6 bases of the junction left unmatched. CDR3 residues: CASTGGGTQETQYF. CDR3 bases: TGCGCCAGCACGGGAGGGGGGACTCAAGAGACCCAGTACTTC.

This clone was counted between two and nine times. V is TRBV28 and J is TRBJ2-7; D could derive from TRBD1 or TRBD2 (6 bases each). This CDR3 has 13 amino acids. Trimming removed 6 bases from V and 3 bases from J, with 12 bases in between. Germline assignment: CDR1 MDHEN and CDR2 SYDVKM. The CDR3 sequence is CASRGGQSYEQYF. The CDR3 region has the DNA TGTGCCAGCAGGGGAGGACAGAGCTACGAGCAGTACTTC.

This clone was found once. The chain carries TRBV4-2 and TRBJ1-1; D not resolved. Deletions cut 1 base from V and 0 bases from J, with 9 bases between. Per germline, CDR1 LGHNA and CDR2 YNFKEQ. The CDR3 contains 15 residues. The DNA of the CDR3 is TGTGCCAGCAGCCAAGTTTTCTCGTTGAACACTGAAGCTTTCTTT. It is translated as CASSQVFSLNTEAFF.

The chain couples TRBV4-1 to TRBJ1-1; D is perhaps TRBD1 (5 bases). Trimming removed 4 bases from V and 5 bases from J, with 20 bases in between. Looked up from germline, CDR1 is MGHRA and CDR2 is YSYEKL. The CDR3 contains 16 residues. In DNA form, the CDR3 reads TGCGCCAGCAGCCGTACGACACTAGATAGGGGTACTGAAGCTTTCTTT. As protein: CASSRTTLDRGTEAFF.

The chain joins TRBV5-1 to TRBJ1-4; 10 nucleotides match TRBD1. Germline V lookup: CDR1 SGHRS, CDR2 YFSETQ. The J segment lost 8 bases and the V segment lost 4 bases, leaving 11 bases of the junction unmatched. This CDR3 has 16 amino acids. As DNA, the CDR3 is TGCGCCAGCAGCCAAGGGACAGGGGTTTTAGAGGAAAAACTGTTTTTT. It encodes CASSQGTGVLEEKLFF.

This chain joins TRBV28 and TRBJ2-5; the match to TRBD2 covers 13 bases. Germline CDR1 and CDR2: MDHEN and SYDVKM. This CDR3 contains 15 residues. Losses at the gene ends were 5 bases for V and 5 bases for J; bases not matched to a gene: 5. DNA of the CDR3: TGTGCCAGCAGTATCGGACTAGCGGGAGTGGAGACCCAGTACTTC. Protein: CASSIGLAGVETQYF. Looking up the rest from reference TRBV28 and TRBJ2-5 gives the full variable domain: DVKVTQSSRYLVKRTGEKVFLECVQDMDHENMFWYRQDPGLGLRLIYFSYDVKMKEKGDIPEGYSVSREKKERFSLILESASTNQTSMYLCASSIGLAGVETQYFGPGTRLLVL.

Only a few counts were recorded for this clone. V usage is TRBV19 and J usage is TRBJ2-5, with 10 bases fitting TRBD1. The junction had 7 bases not matched to a gene; V was cut back by 7 bases and J by 5 bases. Looked up from germline, CDR1 is LNHDA and CDR2 is SQIVND (reference sequence). The length of the CDR3 is 14 residues. The CDR3 region is CASMDRGSGETQYF. The DNA of the CDR3 is TGTGCCAGTATGGACAGGGGGTCAGGGGAGACCCAGTACTTC.

This clone was observed a few times. Since a much larger clone is just one base distant, this may be a read error. Other DNA sequences of this sample code for an identical CDR3. The chain joins TRBV5-1 to TRBJ2-2; 13 bases align to TRBD2. Unmatched junction bases numbered 2, after V lost 3 bases and J lost 0 bases. The CDR3 has 17 residues. The germline V gene has CDR1 SGHRS and CDR2 YFSETQ. CDR3 DNA sequence: TGCGCCAGCAGCTGGACTAGCGGGAGTCCGAACACCGGGGAGCTGTTTTTT. Translation: CASSWTSGSPNTGELFF.

This rearrangement joins TRBV6-1 to TRBJ2-5, with a weak D call TRBD1 (8 bases). The CDR3 spans 15 residues. Trimming removed 4 bases at V and 2 bases at J, with 14 bases between. From germline, CDR1 is MNHNS and CDR2 SASEGT. CDR3 coding DNA: TGTGCCAGCAGTGTAAACAGGGGGGGGCAAGAGACCCAGTACTTC. Protein sequence: CASSVNRGGQETQYF.

This clone was detected a few times. The genes are TRBV7-9 and TRBJ1-1, with a tentative D call TRBD1 (5 bases). CDR1 is SEHNR and CDR2 is FQNEAQ in the germline V gene (reference sequence). The CDR3 runs to 14 residues. Trimming removed 5 bases at V and 3 bases at J, with 13 bases between. As DNA, the CDR3 is TGTGCCAGCAGCACAATGGGGGTATACACTGAAGCTTTCTTT. It translates to CASSTMGVYTEAFF.

This clone was seen at least ten times. A far larger clone is just one base off, so this is likely a read error. This specimen includes other DNA sequences encoding the same CDR3. This sequence joins TRBV25-1 and TRBJ2-2, with TRBD1 identical over 10 bases. This CDR3 is built from 14 residues. The V gene end was trimmed by 6 bases and the J gene end by 3 bases; junction bases not matched to a gene: 1. From germline, CDR1 is MGHDK and CDR2 SYGVNS. The CDR3 nucleotides read TGTGCCAGCAGAGGACAGGGGGACACCGGGGAGCTGTTTTTT. Amino acid sequence: CASRGQGDTGELFF. The variable domain in full, completed from reference TRBV25-1 and TRBJ2-2, reads EADIYQTPRYLVIGTGKKITLECSQTMGHDKMYWYQQDPGMELHLIHYSYGVNSTEKGDLSSESTVSRIRTEHFPLTLESARPSHTSQYLCASRGQGDTGELFFGEGSRLTVL.

V gene TRBV19 combines with J gene TRBJ2-6; D is uncertain. The CDR3 sequence is 14 residues long. CDR1 is LNHDA and CDR2 is SQIVND in the germline V gene (reference sequence). V lost 5 bases and J lost 4, with 9 bases in between. In DNA form, the CDR3 reads TGTGCCAGTAGTCTTCCAAGGGGGGCCAACGTCCTGACTTTC. Protein: CASSLPRGANVLTF.

The chain carries TRBV15 and TRBJ1-5, with D hard to call. Germline V gene data show CDR1 as LNHNV and CDR2 as YYDKDF (reference sequence). This CDR3 contains 16 residues. Trimming pared 5 bases from V and 4 bases from J, leaving 18 bases between. The CDR3 nucleotides are TGTGCCACCAGCGGTCGTGTGACCTTAGGAAATCAGCCCCAGCATTTT. Translating it yields CATSGRVTLGNQPQHF.

The table lists this clone with a count of one. This rearrangement joins TRBV28 to TRBJ2-7; TRBD1 might be the D (5 bases). The CDR3 sequence is 14 residues long. The ends were cut back, 6 bases at V and 3 bases at J, with 15 bases in the middle. CDR1 is MDHEN, CDR2 SYDVKM, per germline. CDR3 loop: CASRGVLNVYEQYF. As DNA, the CDR3 is TGTGCCAGCAGAGGGGTTCTAAATGTCTACGAGCAGTACTTC.

This clone was observed a handful of times. The genes are TRBV28 and TRBJ2-1; TRBD1 agrees at 7 bases. Per germline, CDR1 MDHEN and CDR2 SYDVKM. The CDR3 is made up of 14 amino acids. Germline trimming cut 6 bases from V and 7 bases from J; bases unmatched to any gene: 9. CDR3 loop: CASSHRGGVNEQFF. As DNA, the CDR3 is TGTGCCAGCAGCCACAGGGGTGGTGTGAATGAGCAGTTCTTC.

V is TRBV6-1 and J is TRBJ2-5, with 8 bases fitting TRBD1. Trimming at V came to 2 bases and at J to 1 base, leaving 6 bases not matched to a gene. Germline lookup yields CDR1 MNHNS and CDR2 SASEGT. This CDR3 is built from 16 residues. The DNA for the CDR3 is TGTGCCAGCAGTGAACCTCTGACAGGGGCCCAAGAGACCCAGTACTTC. Translation: CASSEPLTGAQETQYF.

The genes are TRBV5-1 and TRBJ1-2; D ambiguous. In germline, CDR1 is SGHRS, CDR2 YFSETQ. Trimming pared 0 bases from V and 5 bases from J, leaving 5 bases between. CDR3 size: 12 residues. The CDR3 DNA is TGCGCCAGCAGCTTGGAAGCATATGGCTACACCTTC. Its translation is CASSLEAYGYTF.

V usage is TRBV27 and J usage is TRBJ2-2; TRBD2 matches at 8 bases. The J segment lost 0 bases and the V segment lost 5 bases, leaving 2 bases of the junction unmatched. This CDR3 is built from 15 residues. Germline V lookup: CDR1 MNHEY, CDR2 SMNVEV (reference sequence). The CDR3 reads CASSILAANTGELFF. CDR3 DNA: TGTGCCAGCAGTATACTAGCGGCGAACACCGGGGAGCTGTTTTTT.

V and J are TRBV5-1 and TRBJ1-1, with 8 bases lining up with TRBD1. The CDR3 covers 14 residues. The junction had 3 bases not matched to a gene; V was cut back by 4 bases and J by 1 base. CDR1 is SGHRS, CDR2 YFSETQ, per germline. CDR3 loop: CASSRTGRNTEAFF. DNA for the CDR3: TGCGCCAGCAGCCGGACAGGGAGGAACACTGAAGCTTTCTTT.

This clone was seen many times. The chain carries TRBV19 and TRBJ2-1, with TRBD2 identical over 10 bases. From germline, CDR1 is LNHDA and CDR2 SQIVND (reference sequence). The CDR3 has 17 amino acids. V shed 7 bases and J 9 bases; nucleotides not matched to a gene: 18. CDR3 loop: CASNQGGPSGRDGEQFF. CDR3 nucleotide sequence: TGTGCCAGTAATCAAGGGGGACCTAGCGGGAGAGACGGTGAGCAGTTCTTC.

The chain couples TRBV9 to TRBJ1-6; TRBD1 matches 8 bases. J was trimmed by 9 bases and V by 0 bases; bases with no gene match: 2. The CDR3 consists of 14 residues. Germline loops: CDR1 SGDLS, CDR2 YYNGEE. This CDR3 is CASSVAGGSSPLHF. DNA for the CDR3: TGTGCCAGCAGCGTAGCAGGGGGCAGTTCACCCCTCCACTTT.